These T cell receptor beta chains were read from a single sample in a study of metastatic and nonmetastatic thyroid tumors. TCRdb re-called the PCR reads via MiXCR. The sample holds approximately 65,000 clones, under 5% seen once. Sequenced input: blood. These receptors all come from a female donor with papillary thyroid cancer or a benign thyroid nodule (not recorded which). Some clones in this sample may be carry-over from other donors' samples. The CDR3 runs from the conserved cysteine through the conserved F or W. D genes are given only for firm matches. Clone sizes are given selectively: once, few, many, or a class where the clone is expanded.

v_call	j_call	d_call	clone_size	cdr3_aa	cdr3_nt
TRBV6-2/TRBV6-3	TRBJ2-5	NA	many	CASSYLRKGPAEETQYF	TGTGCCAGCAGTTATCTTCGAAAGGGGCCTGCCGAAGAGACCCAGTACTTC
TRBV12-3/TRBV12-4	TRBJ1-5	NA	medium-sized	CASSVGGGLNQPQHF	TGTGCCAGCAGCGTGGGGGGAGGACTCAATCAGCCCCAGCATTTT
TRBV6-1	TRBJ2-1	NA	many	CASGRGYSYNEQFF	TGTGCCAGCGGGCGCGGGTACTCCTACAATGAGCAGTTCTTC
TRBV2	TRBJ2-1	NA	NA	CASSPRVGGTNEQFF	TGTGCCAGTAGTCCCCGAGTGGGAGGAACCAATGAGCAGTTCTTC
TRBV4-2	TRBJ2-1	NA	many	CASSHPSSRKDNEQFF	TGTGCCAGCAGCCACCCTAGCAGCCGAAAAGACAATGAGCAGTTCTTC
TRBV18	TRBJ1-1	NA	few	CASSPGGNTEAFF	TGTGCCAGCTCACCAGGGGGGAACACTGAAGCTTTCTTT
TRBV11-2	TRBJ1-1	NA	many	CASSLGRGPGLSTEAFF	TGTGCCAGCAGCTTAGGGCGGGGACCGGGATTGAGCACTGAAGCTTTCTTT
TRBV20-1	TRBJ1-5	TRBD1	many	CSARGTGVYQPQHF	TGCAGTGCTCGAGGGACAGGCGTGTATCAGCCCCAGCATTTT
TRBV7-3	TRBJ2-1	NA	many	CASSPRTGTSLEQFF	TGTGCCAGCAGCCCCCGGACCGGCACCTCACTTGAGCAGTTCTTC
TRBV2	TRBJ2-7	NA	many	CASSGGGHEQYF	TGTGCCAGCAGTGGGGGGGGCCACGAGCAGTACTTC
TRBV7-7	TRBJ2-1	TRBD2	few	CASSLAGTSNEQFF	TGTGCTAGCAGCTTAGCGGGGACTAGCAATGAGCAGTTCTTC
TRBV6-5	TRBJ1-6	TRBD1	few	CASSYSSLGQELNSPLHF	TGTGCCAGCAGTTACTCGTCCCTTGGACAGGAGCTTAATTCACCCCTCCACTTT
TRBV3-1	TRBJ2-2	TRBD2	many	CASSQEGLEAGELFF	TGTGCCAGCAGCCAAGAGGGACTAGAAGCCGGGGAGCTGTTTTTT
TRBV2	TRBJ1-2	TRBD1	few	CASSQQGAGGYGYTF	TGTGCCAGCAGTCAACAGGGGGCCGGAGGCTATGGCTACACCTTC
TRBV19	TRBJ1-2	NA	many	CASSPTPQRGGYTF	TGTGCCAGTAGTCCAACTCCCCAACGGGGTGGCTACACCTTC
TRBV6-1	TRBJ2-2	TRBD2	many	CASSYRRGGRVGTGELFF	TGTGCCAGCAGTTACCGACGGGGCGGGAGAGTTGGGACCGGGGAGCTGTTTTTT
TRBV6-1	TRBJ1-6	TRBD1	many	CASSGQGGINSPLHF	TGTGCCAGCAGCGGACAGGGGGGGATTAATTCACCCCTCCACTTT
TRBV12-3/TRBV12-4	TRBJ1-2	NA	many	CASRQGINYGYTF	TGTGCCAGCAGGCAGGGGATTAACTATGGCTACACCTTC
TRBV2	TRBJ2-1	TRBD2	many	CASSARGLADNEQFF	TGTGCCAGCAGTGCGAGGGGACTAGCTGACAATGAGCAGTTCTTC
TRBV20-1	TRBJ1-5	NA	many	CSARRALWNQPQHF	TGCAGTGCTAGGAGGGCTTTGTGGAATCAGCCCCAGCATTTT
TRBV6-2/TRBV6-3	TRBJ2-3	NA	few	CATDRNSLGEDTQYF	TGTGCCACAGACAGGAACTCGTTGGGGGAAGATACGCAGTATTTT
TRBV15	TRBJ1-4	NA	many	CATSNSPSEKLFF	TGTGCCACCAGCAATAGCCCTAGCGAAAAACTGTTTTTT
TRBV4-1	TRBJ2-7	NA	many	CASSQPGRAYEQYF	TGCGCCAGCAGCCAACCTGGACGAGCCTACGAGCAGTACTTC
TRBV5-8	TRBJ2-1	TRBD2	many	CASSHTGTSGNEQFF	TGTGCCAGCAGCCATACCGGGACTAGTGGCAATGAGCAGTTCTTC
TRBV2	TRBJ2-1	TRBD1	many	CASSEDRGPLNEQFF	TGTGCCAGCAGTGAAGACAGGGGCCCCCTCAATGAGCAGTTCTTC
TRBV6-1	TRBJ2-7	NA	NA	CASSDDYYREQYF	TGTGCCAGCAGTGACGACTATTACCGCGAGCAGTACTTC
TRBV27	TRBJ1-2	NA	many	CASSSYEIRGPYGYTF	TGTGCCAGCAGTTCATACGAGATACGGGGGCCTTATGGCTACACCTTC
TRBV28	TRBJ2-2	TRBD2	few	CASGAGVTGELLF	TGTGCCAGCGGAGCGGGAGTTACCGGGGAGCTGCTTTTT
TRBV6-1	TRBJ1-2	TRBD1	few	CASSRDRGSYVYTF	TGTGCCAGCAGCCGTGACAGGGGAAGCTATGTCTACACCTTC
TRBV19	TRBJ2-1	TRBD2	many	CASSPLAGGARGEQFF	TGTGCCAGTAGTCCCCTCGCGGGAGGGGCACGTGGAGAGCAGTTCTTC